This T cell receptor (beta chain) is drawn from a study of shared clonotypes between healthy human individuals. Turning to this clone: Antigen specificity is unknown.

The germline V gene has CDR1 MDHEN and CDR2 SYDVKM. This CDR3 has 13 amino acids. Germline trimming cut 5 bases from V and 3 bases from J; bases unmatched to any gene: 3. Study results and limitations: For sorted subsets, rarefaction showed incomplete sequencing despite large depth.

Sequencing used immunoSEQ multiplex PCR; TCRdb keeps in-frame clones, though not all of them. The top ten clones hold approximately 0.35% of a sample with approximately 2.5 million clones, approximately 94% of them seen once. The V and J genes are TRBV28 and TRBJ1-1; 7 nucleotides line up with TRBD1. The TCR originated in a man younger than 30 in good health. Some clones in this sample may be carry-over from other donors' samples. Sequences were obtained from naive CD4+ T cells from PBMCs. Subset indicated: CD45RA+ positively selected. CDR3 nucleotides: TGTGCCAGCAGTAGCGACAGGGACACTGAAGCTTTCTTT. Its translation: CASSSDRDTEAFF.